The source of this T cell receptor (beta chain) is a study of blood T cell repertoires in COVID-19. Study in general: Samples representing acute and convalescent COVID-19 were sourced from the United States, Italy and Spain. Sources were T cells, B-cell-depleted T cells, or PBMCs; the material itself was cDNA or gDNA.

The CDR3 length is 13 residues. The ends lost 4 bases at V and 5 bases at J; junction bases unmatched: 1. Per germline, CDR1 MGHRA and CDR2 YSYEKL. In the original workflow: Quantification of nucleated cells was approximated via reference gene primer amplification. The method was immunoSEQ multiplex PCR; TCRdb's version includes in-frame clones alone and lacks a portion of them. V and J calls and clone size are given by that table; D and trimming were obtained from the DNA. Seen here are under 300,000 clones, roughly 80% observed once, and the top ten hold over 8.5%. This clonotype originated in a woman between 50 and 59 years old who had recovered from COVID-19. Material: peripheral blood. This chain links TRBV4-1 with TRBJ2-2; TRBD2 agrees at 7 bases. The CDR3 region has the DNA TGCGCCAGCAGCCTGGGACTAACCGGGGAGCTGTTTTTT. This translates into CASSLGLTGELFF.